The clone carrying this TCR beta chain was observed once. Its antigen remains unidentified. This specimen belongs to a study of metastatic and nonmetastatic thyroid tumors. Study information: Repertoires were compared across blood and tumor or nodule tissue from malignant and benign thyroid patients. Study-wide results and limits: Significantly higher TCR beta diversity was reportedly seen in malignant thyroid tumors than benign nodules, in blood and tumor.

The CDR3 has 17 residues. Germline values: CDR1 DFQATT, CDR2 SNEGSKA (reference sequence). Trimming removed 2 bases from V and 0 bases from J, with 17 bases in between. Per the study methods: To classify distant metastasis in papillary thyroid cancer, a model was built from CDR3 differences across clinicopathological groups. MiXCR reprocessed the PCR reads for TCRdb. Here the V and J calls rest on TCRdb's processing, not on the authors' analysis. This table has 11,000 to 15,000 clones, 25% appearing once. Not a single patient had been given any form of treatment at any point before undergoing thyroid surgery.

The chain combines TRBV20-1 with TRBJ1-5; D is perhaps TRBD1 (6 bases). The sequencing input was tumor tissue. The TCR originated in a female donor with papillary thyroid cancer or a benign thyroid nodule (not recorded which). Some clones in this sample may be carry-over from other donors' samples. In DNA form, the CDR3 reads TGCAGTGCTAGACTCCGAAGGGGGGGCTTTAGCAATCAGCCCCAGCATTTT. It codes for CSARLRRGGFSNQPQHF.